This T cell receptor (beta chain) was captured in a study of CD8 T cells in Susac syndrome. The RNA input was roughly 0.45 to 1 ug, and it was reverse transcribed with random hexamers. TCRdb re-analysed the immunoSEQ multiplex PCR reads in MiXCR, keeping a single row per CDR3 protein. The sample has about 150,000 distinct CDR3 sequences, approximately 95% seen once; the top ten hold less than 0.085%. Trimming took off 4 bases at V and 3 bases at J, with 12 bases between the two ends. Germline loops: CDR1 LGHDT, CDR2 YNNKEL (reference sequence). The CDR3 length is 14 residues. The sequence came from a human donor with Susac syndrome. The specimen was CD4+ T cells from PBMCs. V is TRBV3-1 and J is TRBJ1-1; D is unclear. The CDR3 loop is CASSRAGSYTEAFF. In DNA, the CDR3 is TGTGCCAGCAGCCGCGCCGGGAGCTACACTGAAGCTTTCTTT.